The 30 T cell receptor beta chains reported below all come from one sample, sequenced in a study of T cells in Graves' hyperthyroidism and ophthalmopathy. Template material for amplifying TCR beta CDR3 regions consisted of RNA transcripts. The study used the HTBI primer set for a first-round RT-PCR of the TCR CDR3. TCRdb redid the calling of the multiplex PCR reads with MiXCR, one entry per CDR3 protein. The profile shows hundreds of thousands of distinct CDR3 sequences, about a third of them singletons. Specimen: blood. The receptors originated from a woman in her thirties or forties with Graves' hyperthyroidism.

The V call is TRBV7-2, the J call TRBJ2-5; D uncertain. The J call may not be correct, given that the DNA end is closer to TRBJ2-1. Germline CDR1 SGHTA, CDR2 FQGNSA. There are 12 residues in the CDR3. The CDR3: CASTNLEFEQFF. The CDR3 bases are TGTGCCAGCACCAACCTCGAATTTGAGCAGTTCTTC.

This clonotype was seen a handful of times. V is TRBV29-1 and J is TRBJ2-3; 7 bases fit TRBD2. This CDR3 spans 15 amino acids. The V segment lost 3 bases and the J segment 2 bases; nucleotides outside the gene matches: 8. CDR1 is SQVTM, CDR2 ANQGSEA, per germline. The CDR3 spells CSVEMGRGYTDTQYF. CDR3 sequence (DNA): TGCAGCGTTGAGATGGGGCGGGGGTACACAGATACGCAGTATTTT.

This clonotype was picked up a small number of times. The V gene is TRBV2, the J gene TRBJ1-2; 9 positions match TRBD1. V shed 9 bases, J shed 10 bases, and the junction held 9 bases outside the gene matches. Germline lookup yields CDR1 SNHLY and CDR2 FYNNEI. The CDR3 spans 12 residues. For the CDR3, the DNA is TGTGCCAGGAGACAGGGGGATTTCGACTACACCTTC. Its protein is CARRQGDFDYTF.

This clonotype showed up many times. The chain has TRBV24-1 and TRBJ1-1; 8 bases are shared with TRBD1. Trimming removed 0 bases from V and 7 bases from J; junction bases left unmatched: 0. The CDR3 runs 13 residues. The germline V gene has CDR1 KGHDR and CDR2 SFDVKD. The CDR3 region has the DNA TGTGCCACCAGTGATTTGGGACAGGGTGAAGCTTTCTTT. It specifies CATSDLGQGEAFF.

The genes are TRBV5-1 and TRBJ1-6; D is possibly TRBD1 (6 bases). The CDR3 runs to 17 residues. Looked up from germline, CDR1 is SGHRS and CDR2 is YFSETQ. V was trimmed by 2 bases and J by 8 bases, leaving 20 bases between them. This CDR3 is CASSLPGVIAMDSPLHF. The CDR3, as DNA: TGCGCCAGCAGCTTACCAGGGGTGATAGCAATGGATTCACCCCTCCACTTT. Full variable domain (outside the CDR3, taken from reference TRBV5-1 and TRBJ1-6): KAGVTQTPRYLIKTRGQQVTLSCSPISGHRSVSWYQQTPGQGLQFLFEYFSETQRNKGNFPGRFSGRQFSNSRSEMNVSTLELGDSALYLCASSLPGVIAMDSPLHFGNGTRLTVT.

This clonotype came up many times. V and J are TRBV7-2 and TRBJ1-2; no clear D. The germline gives CDR1 SGHTA, CDR2 FQGNSA. The CDR3 is 11 residues long. Trimming took off 0 bases at V and 7 bases at J, with 3 bases between the two ends. The CDR3 sequence: CASSLASGYTF. In nucleotides, the CDR3 is TGTGCCAGCAGCTTAGCGAGTGGCTACACCTTC.

The genes are TRBV7-2 and TRBJ1-5, with no clear D. CDR1 is SGHTA, CDR2 FQGNSA, per germline. The CDR3 runs to 17 residues. Trimming stripped 8 bases from V and 0 bases from J, with 20 bases between. CDR3 sequence reads: CASQGQLWGYSNQPQHF. DNA for the CDR3: TGTGCCAGCCAAGGGCAGCTTTGGGGATATAGCAATCAGCCCCAGCATTTT.

Concerning this clonotype itself: A much larger clone lies a single base off, so this may be a read error. The V call is TRBV10-3, the J call TRBJ2-6; D may be TRBD1 (7 bases). Trimming removed 10 bases at V and 0 bases at J, with 16 bases between. The CDR3 is 16 residues long. CDR1 is ENHRY, CDR2 SYGVKD, per germline. The CDR3 is CASRRAGGSGANVLTF. The CDR3 DNA sequence: TGTGCCAGCAGGAGGGCAGGGGGCTCTGGGGCCAACGTCCTGACTTTC.

This clonotype was seen only a few times. The chain couples TRBV15 to TRBJ2-3; D gene unclear. The CDR3 totals 15 residues. CDR1 and CDR2 from the germline V gene are LNHNV and YYDKDF (reference sequence). Trimming took off 5 bases at V and 0 bases at J, with 12 bases between the two ends. The CDR3 loop reads CATSFRGASTDTQYF. DNA of the CDR3: TGTGCCACCAGCTTTCGCGGAGCTAGCACAGATACGCAGTATTTT.

In this sample, this clonotype turned up a few times. This chain uses TRBV11-2 with TRBJ2-7; 7 bases are shared with TRBD2. CDR1 is SGHAT, CDR2 FQNNGV, per germline. V dropped 7 bases and J dropped 0; count of bases not matched to a gene: 12. This CDR3 is 16 amino acids long. CDR3 nucleotides: TGTGCCAGCACCCCCGGGCCGGGGGGAAGCTCCTACGAGCAGTACTTC. Residues: CASTPGPGGSSYEQYF.

This clonotype was picked up many times. The chain carries TRBV11-2 and TRBJ2-6; D gene unclear. V was shortened by 1 base and J by 4 bases, with 8 bases between the two germline ends. This CDR3 spans 15 amino acids. CDR1 is SGHAT, CDR2 FQNNGV, per germline. Here the CDR3 reads CASSLVASGANVLTF. CDR3 nucleotides: TGTGCCAGCAGCTTAGTTGCATCCGGGGCCAACGTCCTGACTTTC.

This clonotype was seen more than once but under ten times. This chain uses TRBV28 with TRBJ1-5, with D possibly matching TRBD1 (5 bases). V shed 8 bases and J shed 3 bases, with 14 bases lying between them. This CDR3 has 14 amino acids. The germline CDR1 and CDR2 sequences are MDHEN and SYDVKM. The CDR3, as DNA: TGTGCCAGCGATTTACAGGCTAACAATCAGCCCCAGCATTTT. Translated: CASDLQANNQPQHF.

This clonotype was seen more than once but under ten times. The rearrangement joins TRBV7-2 to TRBJ1-5, with unresolved D. V lost 1 base and J 5 bases, leaving 12 bases between the germline ends. This CDR3 comprises 15 residues. Germline CDR1 and CDR2: SGHTA and FQGNSA. The chain's CDR3 is CASSLVAMEDQPQHF. CDR3 in DNA: TGTGCCAGCAGCTTAGTAGCTATGGAGGATCAGCCCCAGCATTTT. The full variable domain, rest sourced from reference TRBV7-2 and TRBJ1-5, is GAGVSQSPSNKVTEKGKDVELRCDPISGHTALYWYRQSLGQGLEFLIYFQGNSAPDKSGLPSDRFSAERTGGSVSTLTIQRTQQEDSAVYLCASSLVAMEDQPQHFGDGTRLSIL.

This chain connects TRBV9 to TRBJ1-2, with a possible D match to TRBD1 (6 bases). The CDR3 runs 16 residues. Between the trimmed V and J ends, which lost 0 bases and 3 bases, there was a span of 15 bases. The germline V gene encodes CDR1 SGDLS and CDR2 YYNGEE. CDR3 in DNA: TGTGCCAGCAGCGTAGAGGGGACGGGGGGGCACTATGGCTACACCTTC. It yields the protein CASSVEGTGGHYGYTF. The full variable domain, its missing parts supplied by reference TRBV9 and TRBJ1-2, is DSGVTQTPKHLITATGQRVTLRCSPRSGDLSVYWYQQSLDQGLQFLIQYYNGEERAKGNILERFSAQQFPDLHSELNLSSLELGDSALYFCASSVEGTGGHYGYTFGSGTRLTVV.

The chain couples TRBV15 to TRBJ1-5, with D maybe TRBD1 (6 bases). The CDR3 totals 17 residues. Trimming cost V 3 bases and J 2 bases, with 17 bases left between them. The germline V gene has CDR1 LNHNV and CDR2 YYDKDF (reference sequence). The CDR3 protein is CATSSGNRERRNQPQHF. CDR3 in DNA: TGTGCCACCAGCAGTGGGAACAGGGAACGGCGCAATCAGCCCCAGCATTTT.

V usage is TRBV10-2 and J usage is TRBJ2-7; 8 bases fit TRBD2. This CDR3 spans 12 amino acids. Germline values: CDR1 WSHSY, CDR2 SAAADI. Unmatched junction bases numbered 3, after V lost 7 bases and J lost 4 bases. DNA of the CDR3: TGCGCCAGCACGGGACTAGGTTACGAGCAGTACTTC. As protein: CASTGLGYEQYF.

This clonotype was counted between two and nine times. The V and J genes are TRBV12-3 or TRBV12-4 and TRBJ1-5; weak D call: TRBD1 (6 bases). The CDR3 spans 14 residues. V was pared by 4 bases and J by 7 bases, with 14 bases between. The chain's CDR3 is CASSYTDSGQPQHF. In DNA form, the CDR3 reads TGTGCCAGCAGTTATACGGACAGTGGGCAGCCCCAGCATTTT.

This clonotype was detected ten times or more. The chain recombines TRBV15 with TRBJ2-6; 12 nucleotides agree with TRBD2. This CDR3 contains 20 residues. The trim removed 3 bases at V and 2 bases at J, leaving 11 bases unmatched. CDR1 is LNHNV, CDR2 YYDKDF, per germline (reference sequence). The CDR3 nucleotides read TGTGCCACCAGCAGTAGCCGGGTGGCTAGCGGGGGGGCTGGGGCCAACGTCCTGACTTTC. This gives the protein CATSSSRVASGGAGANVLTF.

The sample holds a few counts of this clonotype. A read error may produce the germline difference seen at one junction end. This rearrangement joins TRBV28 to TRBJ1-1; D is unclear. CDR1 and CDR2 from the germline V gene are MDHEN and SYDVKM. The CDR3 has 9 residues. This CDR3 reads CASSLNGLF. CDR3 coding DNA: TGTGCCAGCAGTTTGAACGGCCTCTTT.

This clonotype was counted only a few times. CDR3 DNA: TGTGCTAGTGGAGATAGAGACAAGACGGGACAAAACACTGAAGCTTTCTTT. Translating gives CASGDRDKTGQNTEAFF. The chain employs TRBV12-5 and TRBJ1-1; tentative D call: TRBD1 (6 bases). The CDR3 covers 17 residues. From germline, CDR1 is LGHNT and CDR2 FRNRAP. V lost 6 bases and J 2 bases, leaving 22 bases between the germline ends.

The table lists this clonotype with many counts. The V call is TRBV6-2 or TRBV6-3, the J call TRBJ2-7, with D possibly TRBD2 on 5 matching bases. V shed 6 bases and J shed 7 bases, with 10 bases lying between them. This CDR3 is built from 11 residues. Per germline, CDR1 MNHEY and CDR2 SVGEGT. The CDR3 protein is CASRDLVEQYF. The CDR3 bases are TGTGCCAGCAGGGACTTGGTTGAGCAGTACTTC.

This CDR3 is CAIKKTGSEAFF. The CDR3, as DNA: TGTGCCATCAAGAAGACAGGGTCTGAAGCTTTCTTT. This chain joins TRBV10-3 and TRBJ1-1, with TRBD1 matching over 7 bases. Trimming took 7 bases from V and 6 from J; bases not matched to a gene: 5. CDR3 size: 12 residues. Germline assignment: CDR1 ENHRY and CDR2 SYGVKD.

This clonotype has more than one count but fewer than ten. The chain couples TRBV14 to TRBJ1-2, with unresolved D. This CDR3 is built from 14 residues. CDR1 is SGHDN, CDR2 FVKESK, per germline. V shed 4 bases and J shed 4 bases, with 13 bases lying between them. The CDR3 nucleotides are TGTGCCAGCAGCCCTCAAAACATGGGCTATGGCTACACCTTC. It is translated as CASSPQNMGYGYTF.

This clonotype occurred many times. The CDR3 coding sequence is TGTGCCAGCAGCACACAGGGGGGAAAAGAGACCCAGTACTTC. Its protein is CASSTQGGKETQYF. This sequence joins TRBV7-2 and TRBJ2-5; TRBD1 aligns across 8 bases. V was pared by 5 bases and J by 3 bases, with 5 bases of the junction left unmatched. In germline, CDR1 is SGHTA, CDR2 FQGNSA. This CDR3 region has 14 residues.

For this clonotype: Given a much more abundant clone one base away, this may be a read error. The chain joins TRBV10-3 to TRBJ1-4; possible D gene TRBD1, 6 bases. The CDR3 has 16 residues. CDR1 is ENHRY, CDR2 SYGVKD, per germline. The CDR3 region has the DNA TGTGCCACCAGTGAGTCTTCGGGGGGCGCTGATGAAAAACTGTTTTTT. This codes for CATSESSGGADEKLFF.

This clonotype was detected ten times or more. The genes are TRBV7-2 and TRBJ1-3; perhaps TRBD1 as D (6 bases). Trimming cost V 4 bases and J 7 bases, with 14 bases left between them. The CDR3 has 14 amino acids. The germline CDR1 and CDR2 sequences are SGHTA and FQGNSA. In DNA form, the CDR3 reads TGTGCCAGCAGCTGGGACACCATTCGGAACACCATATATTTT. Protein: CASSWDTIRNTIYF.

The chain is built from TRBV6-5 and TRBJ2-7; 11 nucleotides match TRBD2. CDR3 length equals 11 residues. Germline values: CDR1 MNHEY, CDR2 SVGAGI. The DNA for the CDR3 is TGTGCCAGCAGTTACCCGGGACTAGCGGAAGTC. It translates to CASSYPGLAEV.

This clonotype was recorded at least ten times. J is TRBJ2-5 and V is TRBV7-9, with 7 positions matching TRBD1. Germline-derived CDR1 and CDR2 are SEHNR and FQNEAQ (reference sequence). CDR3 length equals 18 residues. After removal of 5 bases from V and 4 bases from J, the junction contained 19 bases not matched to a gene. CDR3 nucleotide sequence: TGTGCCAGCAGCAAGGAGTTGCGACAGGGCGGATGGCGAGAGACCCAGTACTTC. It is translated as CASSKELRQGGWRETQYF.

This clonotype was seen many times. The rearrangement uses TRBV7-2 and TRBJ2-2; TRBD2 aligns across 10 bases. Trimming cost V 2 bases and J 6 bases; bases outside gene matches: 3. The CDR3 loop spans 15 amino acids. Germline CDR1 and CDR2: SGHTA and FQGNSA. CDR3 DNA: TGTGCCAGCAGCTTAACTAGCGGGGAGGCCGGGGAGCTGTTTTTT. Its protein is CASSLTSGEAGELFF.

The gene calls are TRBV7-2 and TRBJ2-2; D unresolved. The CDR3 contains 15 residues. CDR1 is SGHTA and CDR2 is FQGNSA in the germline V gene. V lost 2 bases, J lost 13 bases, and 20 bases lay in between. The CDR3 loop is CASSLTWTHRVALFF. Here the CDR3 DNA reads TGTGCCAGCAGCTTAACCTGGACCCACCGAGTTGCGCTGTTTTTT.